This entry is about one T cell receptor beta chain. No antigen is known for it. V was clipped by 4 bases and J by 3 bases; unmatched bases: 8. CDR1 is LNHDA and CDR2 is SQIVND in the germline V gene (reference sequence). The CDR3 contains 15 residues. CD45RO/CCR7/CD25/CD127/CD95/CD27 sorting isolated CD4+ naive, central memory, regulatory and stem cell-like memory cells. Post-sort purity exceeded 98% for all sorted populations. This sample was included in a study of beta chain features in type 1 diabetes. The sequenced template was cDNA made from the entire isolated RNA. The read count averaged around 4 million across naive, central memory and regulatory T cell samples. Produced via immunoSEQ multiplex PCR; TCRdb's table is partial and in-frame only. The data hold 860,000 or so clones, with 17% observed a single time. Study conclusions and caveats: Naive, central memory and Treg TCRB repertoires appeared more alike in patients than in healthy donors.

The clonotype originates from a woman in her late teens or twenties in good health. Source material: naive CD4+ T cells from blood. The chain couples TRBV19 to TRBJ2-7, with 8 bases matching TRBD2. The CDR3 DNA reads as TGTGCCAGTAGTAGACGAGCGGGAGCCGACTACGAGCAGTACTTC. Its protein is CASSRRAGADYEQYF.